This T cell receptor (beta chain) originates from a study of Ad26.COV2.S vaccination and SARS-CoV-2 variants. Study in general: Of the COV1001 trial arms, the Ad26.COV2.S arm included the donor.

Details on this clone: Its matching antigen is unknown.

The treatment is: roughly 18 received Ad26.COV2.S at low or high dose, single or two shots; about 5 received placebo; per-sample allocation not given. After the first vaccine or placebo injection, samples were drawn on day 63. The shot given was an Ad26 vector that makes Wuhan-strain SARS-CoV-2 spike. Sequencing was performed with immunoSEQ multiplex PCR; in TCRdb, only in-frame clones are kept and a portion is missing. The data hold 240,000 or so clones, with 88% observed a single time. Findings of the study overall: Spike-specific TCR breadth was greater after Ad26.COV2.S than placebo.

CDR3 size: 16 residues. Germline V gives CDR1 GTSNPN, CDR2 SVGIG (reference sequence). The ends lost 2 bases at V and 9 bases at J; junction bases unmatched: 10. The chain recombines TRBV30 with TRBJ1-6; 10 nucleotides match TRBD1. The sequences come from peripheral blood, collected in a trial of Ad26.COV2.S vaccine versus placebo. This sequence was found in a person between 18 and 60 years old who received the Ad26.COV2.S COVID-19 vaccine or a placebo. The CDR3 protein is CAWSPTPRTGGSPLHF. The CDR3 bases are TGTGCCTGGAGTCCAACTCCCCGGACAGGGGGTTCACCCCTCCACTTT.